What follows is one T cell receptor (beta chain) and its context. Its matching antigen is unknown. The sample is drawn from a study of identical twins. The germline gives CDR1 MNHEY, CDR2 SVGAGI. The CDR3 sequence is 15 residues long. The ends lost 2 bases at V and 3 bases at J; junction bases unmatched: 2. A universal primer site was incorporated via template switching, and the cDNA contained unique molecular identifiers. Via MiXCR, TCRdb re-called the 5' RACE reads, giving one row per CDR3 protein. This sample has around 290,000 distinct CDR3 sequences; more than 8% occur once, and the top ten carry under 7.5%. Healthy Caucasian donors formed the entire cohort. General study points: Recombination models fit unrelated individuals' TCR alpha sharing but underestimated twins'. The study reached conclusions through statistical analysis that was cross-sectional, not following the same donors.

A further study also used this sample, focusing on yellow fever vaccine responses in identical twins.

The specimen was CD8+ T cells sorted from blood. J is TRBJ2-1 and V is TRBV6-5; 9 bases match TRBD2. This TCR derives from a woman younger than 35 in good health. The CDR3: CASSYRAGGYNEQFF. The CDR3 DNA is TGTGCCAGCAGTTACCGAGCGGGAGGCTACAATGAGCAGTTCTTC.